This T cell receptor (beta chain) was recovered during a study of blood T cells in healthy people across ages. This clonotype has at least ten counts. Its matching antigen is unknown. CDR3 length: 15 amino acids. V was cut by 0 bases and J by 3 bases, with 12 bases left in between. Germline V CDR1 and CDR2: SGDLS, YYNGEE. PCR was performed a second time for roughly 7 to 11 cycles using a sample-barcoded 5' primer and a J-beta primer mix. Every sample returned 3 million or more CDR3-containing paired-end reads. TCRdb redid the calling of the 5' RACE reads with MiXCR, one entry per CDR3 protein. The sample has around 670,000 distinct CDR3 sequences; roughly 30% are singletons. Study conclusions and caveats: When set beside aged donors, long-lived donors presented more naive CD4+ cells and higher diversity. Measured against age, TCR beta diversity per million T cells decreased in a roughly linear manner. Strong correlation linked observed beta diversity and percent naive T cells.

The chain employs TRBV9 and TRBJ1-2, with unresolved D. This TCR came from a woman over 75 in good health. Source material: blood. Here the CDR3 reads CASSVGPTQDYGYTF. The CDR3 DNA is TGTGCCAGCAGCGTAGGTCCGACGCAGGACTATGGCTACACCTTC.